This T cell receptor (beta chain) came from a study of CD8 T cells in ankylosing spondylitis. As the method for making TCR beta libraries, quantitative 5'-RACE with molecular barcodes was used. TCRdb reanalysed the 5' RACE reads using MiXCR and keeps one entry per CDR3 protein. The table records around 210,000 distinct CDR3 sequences, 8.2% of them present only once. The germline V and J ends were trimmed by 5 bases and 1 base, with 14 bases remaining between them. From germline, CDR1 is SEHNR and CDR2 FQNEAQ (reference sequence). The CDR3 runs to 15 residues. Sequenced input: blood, either unsorted or a sorted T cell fraction (not recorded which). The V gene is TRBV7-9, the J gene TRBJ1-1, with D unclear. This clonotype originated in a female donor with ankylosing spondylitis or in good health (not recorded which). CDR3 sequence: CASSPYPDSNTEAFF. CDR3 DNA: TGTGCCAGCAGCCCCTATCCGGACTCGAACACTGAAGCTTTCTTT.